This TCR beta chain comes out of a study of CD8 T cells in ankylosing spondylitis. Whole-study results and caveats: Typical of ankylosing spondylitis blood, it appeared, was a TCR beta motif of eight highly homologous variants.

There are 16 residues in the CDR3. V was clipped by 10 bases and J by 0 bases, with 20 bases between them. Germline V gene lookup returns CDR1 ENHRY and CDR2 SYGVKD. Ten or more counts support this clonotype. Its cognate antigen is unknown. From the 5' RACE reads, TCRdb called clonotypes with MiXCR, one entry per CDR3 protein. The sample contains around 300,000 distinct CDR3 sequences, roughly 15% of which appear only once. The clonotype was recovered from a male donor with ankylosing spondylitis or in good health (not recorded which). Source material: blood, either unsorted or a sorted T cell fraction (not recorded which). The J gene is TRBJ2-3, the V gene TRBV10-3, with D tentatively TRBD1 or TRBD2 (6 bases each). Written as DNA, the CDR3 is TGTGCCACCACCCGAGAGGGGGGACTTAGCACAGATACGCAGTATTTT. Residues: CATTREGGLSTDTQYF.